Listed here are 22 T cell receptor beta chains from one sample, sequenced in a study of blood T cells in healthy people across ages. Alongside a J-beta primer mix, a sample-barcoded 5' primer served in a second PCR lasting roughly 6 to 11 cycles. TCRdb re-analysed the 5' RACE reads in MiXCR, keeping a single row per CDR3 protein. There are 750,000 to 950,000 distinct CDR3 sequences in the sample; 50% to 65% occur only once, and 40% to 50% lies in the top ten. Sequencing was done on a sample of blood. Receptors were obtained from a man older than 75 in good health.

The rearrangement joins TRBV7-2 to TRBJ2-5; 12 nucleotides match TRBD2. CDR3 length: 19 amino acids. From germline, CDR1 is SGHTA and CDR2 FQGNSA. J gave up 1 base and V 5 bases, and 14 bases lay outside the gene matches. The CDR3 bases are TGTGCCAGCAGCCCTCTGGCGACTAGCGGGAGTGGGTCCCAAGAGACCCAGTACTTC. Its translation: CASSPLATSGSGSQETQYF.

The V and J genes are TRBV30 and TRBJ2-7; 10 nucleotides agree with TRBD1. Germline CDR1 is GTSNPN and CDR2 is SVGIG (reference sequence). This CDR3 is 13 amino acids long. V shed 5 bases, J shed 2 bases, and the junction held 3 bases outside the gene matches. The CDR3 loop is CAWSTGGPYEQYF. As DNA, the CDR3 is TGTGCCTGGTCGACAGGGGGCCCCTACGAGCAGTACTTC. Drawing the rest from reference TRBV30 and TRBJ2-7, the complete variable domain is SQTIHQWPATLVQPVGSPLSLECTVEGTSNPNLYWYRQAAGRGLQLLFYSVGIGQISSEVPQNLSASRPQDRQFILSSKKLLLSDSGFYLCAWSTGGPYEQYFGPGTRLTVT.

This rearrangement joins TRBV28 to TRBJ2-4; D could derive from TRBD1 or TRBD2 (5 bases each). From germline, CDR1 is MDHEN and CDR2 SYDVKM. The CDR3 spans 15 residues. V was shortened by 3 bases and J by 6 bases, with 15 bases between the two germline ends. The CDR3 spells CASSLAAAGGNIQYF. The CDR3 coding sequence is TGTGCCAGCAGTTTGGCAGCGGCTGGGGGAAACATTCAGTACTTC.

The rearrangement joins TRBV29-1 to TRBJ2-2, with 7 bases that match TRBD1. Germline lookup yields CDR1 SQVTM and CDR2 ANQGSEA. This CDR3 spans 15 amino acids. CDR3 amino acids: CSVRDRVLGTGELFF. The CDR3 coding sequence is TGCAGTGTCCGCGACAGGGTGCTCGGCACCGGGGAGCTGTTTTTT.

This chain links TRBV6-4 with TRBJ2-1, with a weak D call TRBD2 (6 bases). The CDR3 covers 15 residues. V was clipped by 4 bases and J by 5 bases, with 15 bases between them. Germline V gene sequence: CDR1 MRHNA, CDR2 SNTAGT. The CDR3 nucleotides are TGTGCCAGCAGTGCCCAGAGCGGGCCCAACAATGAGCAGTTCTTC. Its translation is CASSAQSGPNNEQFF.

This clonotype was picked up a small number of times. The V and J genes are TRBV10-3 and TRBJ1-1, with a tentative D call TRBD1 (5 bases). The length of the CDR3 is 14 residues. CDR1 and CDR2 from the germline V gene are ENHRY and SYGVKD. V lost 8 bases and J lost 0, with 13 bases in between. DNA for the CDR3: TGTGCCATCTCACCACAGGTATTGAACACTGAAGCTTTCTTT. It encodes CAISPQVLNTEAFF.

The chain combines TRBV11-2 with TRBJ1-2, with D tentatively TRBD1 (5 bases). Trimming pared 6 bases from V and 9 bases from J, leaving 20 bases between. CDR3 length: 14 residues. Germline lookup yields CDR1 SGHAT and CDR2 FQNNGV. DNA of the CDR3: TGTGCCAGCAGGCTACTGGGGAGACAGCATCGCTACACCTTC. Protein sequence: CASRLLGRQHRYTF.

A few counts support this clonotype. The CDR3 DNA is TGTGCCAGCAGTTACTCTCTGGCAGTCGAGCAGTACTTC. The encoded protein is CASSYSLAVEQYF. The chain uses TRBV6-5 and TRBJ2-7; no firm D call. V was trimmed by 0 bases and J by 6 bases, leaving 9 bases between them. The germline V gene has CDR1 MNHEY and CDR2 SVGAGI. This CDR3 is 13 amino acids long.

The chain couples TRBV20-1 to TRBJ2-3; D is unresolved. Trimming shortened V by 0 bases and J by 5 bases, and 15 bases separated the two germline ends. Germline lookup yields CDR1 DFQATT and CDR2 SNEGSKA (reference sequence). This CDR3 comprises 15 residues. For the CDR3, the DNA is TGCAGTGCTAGAGATAGTGCCCGACTCGGAGATACGCAGTATTTT. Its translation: CSARDSARLGDTQYF.

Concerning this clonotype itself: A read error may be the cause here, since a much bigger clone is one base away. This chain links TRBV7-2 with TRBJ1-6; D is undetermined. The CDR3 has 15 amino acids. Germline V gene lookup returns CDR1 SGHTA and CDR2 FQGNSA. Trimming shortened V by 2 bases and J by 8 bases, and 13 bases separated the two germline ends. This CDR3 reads CASSLQEAPYSPLHF. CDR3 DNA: TGTGCCAGCAGCTTACAGGAAGCCCCGTATTCACCCCTCCACTTT.

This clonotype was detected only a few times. The CDR3 is CAISESTRADTQYF. As DNA, the CDR3 is TGTGCCATCAGTGAGTCGACTAGGGCAGATACGCAGTATTTT. The V call is TRBV10-3, the J call TRBJ2-3, with D perhaps TRBD2 (6 bases). CDR1 ENHRY and CDR2 SYGVKD come from the germline V gene. The V and J ends lost 0 bases and 4 bases respectively, with 8 bases between them. The CDR3 is made up of 14 amino acids.

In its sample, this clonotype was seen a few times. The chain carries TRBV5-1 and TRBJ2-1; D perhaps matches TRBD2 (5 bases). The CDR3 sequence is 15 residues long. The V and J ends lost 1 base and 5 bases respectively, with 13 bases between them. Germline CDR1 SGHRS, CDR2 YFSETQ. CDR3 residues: CASSLIGRIDNEQFF. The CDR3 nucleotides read TGCGCCAGCAGCTTGATAGGGAGAATCGACAATGAGCAGTTCTTC.

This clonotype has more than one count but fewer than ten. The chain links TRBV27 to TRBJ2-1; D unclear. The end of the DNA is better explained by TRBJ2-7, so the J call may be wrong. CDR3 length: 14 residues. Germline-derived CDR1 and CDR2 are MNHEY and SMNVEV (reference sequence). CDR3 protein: CASSLGSSYNEQYF. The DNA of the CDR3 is TGTGCCAGCAGCTTGGGAAGCTCCTACAATGAGCAGTACTTC.

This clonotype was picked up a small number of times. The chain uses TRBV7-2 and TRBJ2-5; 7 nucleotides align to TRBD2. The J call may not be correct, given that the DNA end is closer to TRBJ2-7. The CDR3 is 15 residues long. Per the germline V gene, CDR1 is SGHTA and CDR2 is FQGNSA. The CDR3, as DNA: TGTGCCAGCAGTACTCTAGCGGTGGTAACCTACGAGCAGTACTTC. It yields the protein CASSTLAVVTYEQYF.

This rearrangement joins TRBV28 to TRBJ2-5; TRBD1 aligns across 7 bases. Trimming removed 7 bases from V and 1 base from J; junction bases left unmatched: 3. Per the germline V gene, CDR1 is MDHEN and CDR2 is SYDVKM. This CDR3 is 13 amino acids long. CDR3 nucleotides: TGTGCCAGCACGGGACAGCTCCAAGAGACCCAGTACTTC. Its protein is CASTGQLQETQYF.

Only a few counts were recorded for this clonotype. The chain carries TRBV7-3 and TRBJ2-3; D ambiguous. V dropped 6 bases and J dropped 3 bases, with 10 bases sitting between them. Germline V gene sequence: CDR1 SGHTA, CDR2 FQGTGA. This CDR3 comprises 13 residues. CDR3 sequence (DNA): TGTGCCAGCAGTGTAGCTCCGACAGATACGCAGTATTTT. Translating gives CASSVAPTDTQYF.

The chain's CDR3 is CSVEAGVGNEQYF. In nucleotides, the CDR3 is TGCAGCGTTGAAGCGGGAGTGGGCAATGAGCAGTACTTC. This chain links TRBV29-1 with TRBJ2-5; D is possibly TRBD2 (6 bases). This CDR3 spans 13 amino acids. Germline CDR1 and CDR2: SQVTM and ANQGSEA. V was clipped by 1 base and J by 11 bases, with 17 bases between them.

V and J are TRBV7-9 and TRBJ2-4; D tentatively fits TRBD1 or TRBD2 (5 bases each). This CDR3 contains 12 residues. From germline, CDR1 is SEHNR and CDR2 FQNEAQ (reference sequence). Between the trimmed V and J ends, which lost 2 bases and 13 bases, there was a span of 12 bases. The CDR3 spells CASSLTMGEQYF. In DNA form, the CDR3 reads TGTGCCAGCAGCTTAACAATGGGGGAGCAGTACTTC.

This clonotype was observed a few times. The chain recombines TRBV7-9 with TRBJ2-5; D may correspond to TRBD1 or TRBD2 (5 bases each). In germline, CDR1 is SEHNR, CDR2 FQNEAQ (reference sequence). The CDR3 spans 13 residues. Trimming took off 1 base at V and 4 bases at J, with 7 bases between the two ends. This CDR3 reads CASSLDGGETQYF. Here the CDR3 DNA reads TGTGCCAGCAGCTTAGATGGGGGAGAGACCCAGTACTTC.

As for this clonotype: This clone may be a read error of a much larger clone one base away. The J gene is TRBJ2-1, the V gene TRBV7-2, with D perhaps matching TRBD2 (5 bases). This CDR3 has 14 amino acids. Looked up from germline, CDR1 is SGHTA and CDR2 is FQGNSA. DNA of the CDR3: TGTGTCAGCAGCCGAGCGGCTTCGCGCAATGAGCAGTTCTTC. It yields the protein CVSSRAASRNEQFF.

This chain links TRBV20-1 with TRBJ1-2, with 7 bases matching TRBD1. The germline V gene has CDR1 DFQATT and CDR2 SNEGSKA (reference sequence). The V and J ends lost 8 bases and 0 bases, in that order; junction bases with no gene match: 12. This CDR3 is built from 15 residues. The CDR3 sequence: CSSVTGQASNYGYTF. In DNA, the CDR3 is TGCAGTTCCGTAACCGGACAGGCCTCTAACTATGGCTACACCTTC.

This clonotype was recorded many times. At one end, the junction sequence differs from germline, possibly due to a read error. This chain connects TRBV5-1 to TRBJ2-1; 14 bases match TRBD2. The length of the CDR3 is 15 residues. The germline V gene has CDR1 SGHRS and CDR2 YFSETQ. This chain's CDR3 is CASSSGTSGSNEQFF. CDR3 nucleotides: TGTGCCAGCAGTTCTGGGACTAGCGGGAGCAATGAGCAGTTCTTC.